Presented here are 17 T cell receptor beta chains from one specimen sequenced in a study of T-cell reconstitution after alpha-beta-depleted transplantation in children. TCRbeta library construction was performed incorporating unique molecular identifiers. Each CDR3 protein gets one entry after TCRdb re-called the PCR reads with MiXCR. This table has roughly 490,000 distinct CDR3 sequences, over 9.5% appearing once. Source: PBMCs, mostly from graft donor cells, taken 180 days after TCRalphabeta/CD19-depleted stem cell transplant. The receptors shown here come from a female patient between 2 and 15 years old who had a stem cell transplant for aplastic anemia, so the T cells may come from the graft donor.

This clonotype has ten or more counts. CDR3 region: CSVTKRNTDTQYF. DNA for the CDR3: TGCAGCGTAACTAAGCGGAACACAGATACGCAGTATTTT. V gene TRBV29-1 combines with J gene TRBJ2-3; D is possibly TRBD2 (5 bases). V lost 6 bases and J lost 2, with 12 bases in between. Germline CDR1 is SQVTM and CDR2 is ANQGSEA. CDR3 length: 13 residues.

This clonotype has only a few counts. The rearrangement links TRBV19 to TRBJ2-7; maybe TRBD2 (5 bases). CDR1 is LNHDA and CDR2 is SQIVND in the germline V gene (reference sequence). V lost 1 base and J 3 bases, leaving 13 bases between the germline ends. CDR3 size: 15 residues. CDR3 sequence: CASSIGARGLYEQYF. The CDR3 region has the DNA TGTGCCAGTAGTATAGGAGCCCGAGGACTCTACGAGCAGTACTTC. The whole variable domain, remainder taken from reference TRBV19 and TRBJ2-7, is DGGITQSPKYLFRKEGQNVTLSCEQNLNHDAMYWYRQDPGQGLRLIYYSQIVNDFQKGDIAEGYSVSREKKESFPLTVTSAQKNPTAFYLCASSIGARGLYEQYFGPGTRLTVT.

At least ten counts were recorded for this clonotype. The chain uses TRBV25-1 and TRBJ2-7, with 7 bases matching TRBD1. V was clipped by 0 bases and J by 6 bases; unmatched bases: 5. The CDR3 runs to 14 residues. The germline gives CDR1 MGHDK, CDR2 SYGVNS. The CDR3 sequence: CASSEYKQGSEQYF. The CDR3 DNA reads as TGTGCCAGCAGTGAATACAAACAGGGGAGCGAGCAGTACTTC.

V gene TRBV12-3 or TRBV12-4 combines with J gene TRBJ2-2, with 10 bases identical to TRBD2. The CDR3 runs to 14 residues. Trimming removed 3 bases from V and 6 bases from J; junction bases left unmatched: 1. CDR3 bases: TGTGCCAGCAGTTTCAGCGGGAGGGCCGGGGAGCTGTTTTTT. This translates into CASSFSGRAGELFF.

The chain recombines TRBV2 with TRBJ2-1, with 7 bases fitting TRBD2. This CDR3 has 14 amino acids. V lost 5 bases, J lost 3 bases, and 4 bases stayed unmatched. Germline CDR1 reads SNHLY; CDR2 reads FYNNEI. The CDR3 spells CASSILADYNEQFF. CDR3 nucleotides: TGTGCCAGCAGTATTCTAGCGGACTACAATGAGCAGTTCTTC. The whole variable domain, filled in from reference TRBV2 and TRBJ2-1, reads EPEVTQTPSHQVTQMGQEVILRCVPISNHLYFYWYRQILGQKVEFLVSFYNNEISEKSEIFDDQFSVERPDGSNFTLKIRSTKLEDSAMYFCASSILADYNEQFFGPGTRLTVL.

This clonotype was observed a handful of times. The V gene is TRBV12-3 or TRBV12-4, the J gene TRBJ2-5; D is unresolved. Trimming left V 6 bases short and J 8 bases short, with 10 bases between. The CDR3 loop spans 11 amino acids. The CDR3 bases are TGTGCCAGCAGAAGGTCGGGCACCCAGTACTTC. Translation gives CASRRSGTQYF.

This clonotype was seen only a few times. CDR3 amino acids: CASSSRGTSYEQYF. For the CDR3, the DNA is TGTGCCAGCAGCTCCCGCGGGACATCCTACGAGCAGTACTTC. The genes are TRBV7-9 and TRBJ2-7; D might be TRBD1 or TRBD2, each matching 6 bases. The V end lost 4 bases, the J end lost 1 base, and 11 bases lay between the germline ends. Germline CDR1 SEHNR, CDR2 FQNEAQ (reference sequence). CDR3 size: 14 residues.

This clonotype was counted a few times. The genes are TRBV10-3 and TRBJ1-5; weak D call: TRBD1 (5 bases). V was clipped by 6 bases and J by 0 bases, with 6 bases between them. The CDR3 length is 13 residues. The V gene's germline CDR1 is ENHRY and CDR2 SYGVKD. The CDR3 bases are TGTGCCATCAGCAGGGATAGCAATCAGCCCCAGCATTTT. Translating it yields CAISRDSNQPQHF.

This clonotype was recorded at least ten times. The chain uses TRBV28 and TRBJ2-7; D call uncertain. Germline CDR1 and CDR2: MDHEN and SYDVKM. Trimming removed 6 bases from V and 4 bases from J, with 7 bases in between. The CDR3 is 11 amino acids. DNA of the CDR3: TGTGCCAGCAGCTTTCTTTACGAGCAGTACTTC. It encodes CASSFLYEQYF.

This clonotype was picked up a small number of times. The chain combines TRBV5-1 with TRBJ2-5, with 7 bases fitting TRBD1. V was pared by 4 bases and J by 3 bases, with 6 bases of the junction left unmatched. CDR3 size: 14 residues. Germline V lookup: CDR1 SGHRS, CDR2 YFSETQ. CDR3 nucleotides: TGCGCCAGCAGCGTCCGGGACAGAGAAGAGACCCAGTACTTC. This gives the protein CASSVRDREETQYF.

This rearrangement joins TRBV6-2 or TRBV6-3 to TRBJ2-1; 8 nucleotides agree with TRBD1. CDR3 length: 14 amino acids. Germline loops: CDR1 MNHEY, CDR2 SVGEGT. Trimming removed 8 bases from V and 8 bases from J; junction bases left unmatched: 11. As DNA, the CDR3 is TGTGCCAGCTCCGTCAGGGGGCGCGTAGATGAGCAGTTCTTC. Amino acid sequence: CASSVRGRVDEQFF.

This chain links TRBV7-2 with TRBJ1-5; no clear D. This CDR3 spans 15 amino acids. The germline V gene encodes CDR1 SGHTA and CDR2 FQGNSA. Deletions cut 3 bases from V and 2 bases from J, with 11 bases between. The CDR3 reads CASSLGGRGNQPQHF. CDR3 nucleotides: TGTGCCAGCAGCTTGGGCGGGAGAGGCAATCAGCCCCAGCATTTT.

This clonotype was seen repeatedly, ten times or more. The rearrangement joins TRBV12-3 or TRBV12-4 to TRBJ1-1; D possibly corresponds to TRBD1 (6 bases). V shed 6 bases and J shed 1 base, with 9 bases lying between them. This CDR3 has 13 amino acids. The CDR3 loop reads CASRRGQNTEAFF. CDR3 coding DNA: TGTGCCAGCAGACGGGGACAGAACACTGAAGCTTTCTTT.

There are many counts of this clonotype. V usage is TRBV7-2 and J usage is TRBJ2-2; D possibly matches TRBD1 or TRBD2 (6 bases each). V lost 7 bases and J 1 base, leaving 7 bases between the germline ends. The CDR3 contains 13 residues. The V gene's germline CDR1 is SGHTA and CDR2 FQGNSA. This chain's CDR3 is CASKGGNTGELFF. CDR3 coding DNA: TGTGCCAGCAAGGGGGGGAACACCGGGGAGCTGTTTTTT.

This clonotype occurred a few times. The chain links TRBV5-1 to TRBJ2-5; no definite D call. From germline, CDR1 is SGHRS and CDR2 YFSETQ. CDR3 size: 16 residues. Deletions cut 4 bases from V and 4 bases from J, with 20 bases between. CDR3 sequence reads: CASSPAGSGRGETQYF. Written as DNA, the CDR3 is TGCGCCAGCAGCCCCGCTGGGTCAGGCCGCGGAGAGACCCAGTACTTC.

The table lists this clonotype with a few counts. The gene calls are TRBV18 and TRBJ2-1; 10 bases match TRBD2. With 0 bases clipped from V and 6 bases from J, the junction kept 2 bases outside the gene matches. The CDR3 spans 15 residues. Germline lookup yields CDR1 KGHSH and CDR2 LQKENI. CDR3 residues: CASSPPTSGFNEQFF. CDR3 coding DNA: TGTGCCAGCTCACCACCGACTAGCGGGTTCAATGAGCAGTTCTTC.

This clonotype was seen more than once but under ten times. The chain combines TRBV7-2 with TRBJ2-1, with a possible D match to TRBD2 (6 bases). Germline V CDR1 and CDR2: SGHTA, FQGNSA. Trimming removed 4 bases from V and 0 bases from J, with 10 bases in between. The length of the CDR3 is 15 residues. CDR3 amino acids: CASSSRDFSYNEQFF. CDR3 in DNA: TGTGCCAGCAGCTCCCGGGACTTCTCCTACAATGAGCAGTTCTTC.